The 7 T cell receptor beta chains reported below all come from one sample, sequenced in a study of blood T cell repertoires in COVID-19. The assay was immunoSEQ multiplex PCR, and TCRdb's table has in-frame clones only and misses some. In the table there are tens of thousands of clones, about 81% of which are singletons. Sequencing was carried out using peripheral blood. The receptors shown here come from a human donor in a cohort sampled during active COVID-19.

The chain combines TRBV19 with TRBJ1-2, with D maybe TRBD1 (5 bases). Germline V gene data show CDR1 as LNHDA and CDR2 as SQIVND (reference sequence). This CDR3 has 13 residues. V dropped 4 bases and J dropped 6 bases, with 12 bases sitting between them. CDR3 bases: TGTGCCAGTAGTACAGGGTTATTTGATGGCTACACCTTC. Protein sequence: CASSTGLFDGYTF.

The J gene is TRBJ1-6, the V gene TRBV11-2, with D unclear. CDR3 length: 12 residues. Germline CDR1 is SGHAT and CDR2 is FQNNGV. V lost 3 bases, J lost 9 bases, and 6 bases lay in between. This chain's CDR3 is CASSFNLSPLHF. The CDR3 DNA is TGTGCCAGCAGCTTTAATCTTTCACCCCTCCACTTT.

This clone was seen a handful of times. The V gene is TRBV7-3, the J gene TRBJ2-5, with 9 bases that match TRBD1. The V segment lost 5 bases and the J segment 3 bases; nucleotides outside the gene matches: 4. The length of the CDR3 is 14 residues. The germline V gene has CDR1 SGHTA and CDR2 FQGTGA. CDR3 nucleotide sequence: TGTGCCAGCAGCCCCGGGACAGGGAAAGAGACCCAGTACTTC. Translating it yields CASSPGTGKETQYF. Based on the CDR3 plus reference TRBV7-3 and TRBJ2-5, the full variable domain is GAGVSQTPSNKVTEKGKYVELRCDPISGHTALYWYRQSLGQGPEFLIYFQGTGAADDSGLPNDRFFAVRPEGSVSTLKIQRTERGDSAVYLCASSPGTGKETQYFGPGTRLLVL.

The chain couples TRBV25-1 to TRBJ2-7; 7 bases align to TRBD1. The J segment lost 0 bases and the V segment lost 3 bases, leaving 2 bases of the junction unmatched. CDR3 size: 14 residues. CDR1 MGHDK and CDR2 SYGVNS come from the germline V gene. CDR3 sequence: CASSDGTASYEQYF. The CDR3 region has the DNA TGTGCCAGCAGTGATGGGACAGCCTCCTACGAGCAGTACTTC.

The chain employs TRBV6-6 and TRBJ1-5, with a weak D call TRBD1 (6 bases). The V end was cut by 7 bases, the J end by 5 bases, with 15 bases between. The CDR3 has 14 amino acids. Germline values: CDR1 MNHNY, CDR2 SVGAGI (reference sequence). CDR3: CASIYGGGDQPQHF. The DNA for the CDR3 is TGTGCCAGCATCTACGGGGGGGGCGATCAGCCCCAGCATTTT.

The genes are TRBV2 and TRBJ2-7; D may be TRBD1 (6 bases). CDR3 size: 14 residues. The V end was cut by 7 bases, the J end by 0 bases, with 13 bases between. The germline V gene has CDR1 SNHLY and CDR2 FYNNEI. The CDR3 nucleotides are TGTGCCAGCAATAACAGGGATTTCTCCTACGAGCAGTACTTC. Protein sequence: CASNNRDFSYEQYF.

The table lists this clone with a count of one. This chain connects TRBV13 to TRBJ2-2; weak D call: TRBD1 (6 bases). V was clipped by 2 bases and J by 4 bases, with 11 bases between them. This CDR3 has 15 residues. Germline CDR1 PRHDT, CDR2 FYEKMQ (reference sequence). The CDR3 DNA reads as TGTGCCAGCAGCTTACTGACAGGTCCCACCGGGGAGCTGTTTTTT. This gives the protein CASSLLTGPTGELFF.